The 10 T cell receptor beta chains reported below all come from one sample, sequenced in a study of shared clonotypes between healthy human individuals. Only in-frame clones appear in the TCRdb table, and some are missing; sequencing was by immunoSEQ multiplex PCR. The data hold fewer than 1.6 million clones, with approximately 98.5% observed a single time. Sequenced sample: naive CD4+ T cells sorted from blood. The subset: CD45RA+ positively selected. These receptors all stem from a man aged 25-45 years in good health.

V usage is TRBV7-9 and J usage is TRBJ1-1; D is unclear. There are 13 residues in the CDR3. V was cut by 5 bases and J by 4 bases, with 11 bases left in between. The germline gives CDR1 SEHNR, CDR2 FQNEAQ (reference sequence). The CDR3 loop reads CASSREFGTEAFF. The CDR3 nucleotides read TGTGCCAGCAGCCGGGAGTTCGGCACTGAAGCTTTCTTT.

The gene calls are TRBV19 and TRBJ2-1; D is perhaps TRBD1 or TRBD2 (7 bases each). The CDR3 extends over 16 amino acids. Germline loops: CDR1 LNHDA, CDR2 SQIVND (reference sequence). Trimming removed 3 bases from V and 0 bases from J, with 12 bases in between. The CDR3 DNA follows: TGTGCCAGTAGTATGGGGGGGACAGACTCCTACAATGAGCAGTTCTTC. It is translated as CASSMGGTDSYNEQFF.

V is TRBV6-1 and J is TRBJ1-2; 8 positions match TRBD1. The CDR3 is 14 amino acids. Germline V lookup: CDR1 MNHNS, CDR2 SASEGT. J lost 4 bases, V lost 6 bases, and 7 bases had no gene match. CDR3 bases: TGTGCCAGCAGGGGGACAGGCCAATTCTATGGCTACACCTTC. Protein sequence: CASRGTGQFYGYTF.

The gene calls are TRBV19 and TRBJ1-2; D remains unclear. This CDR3 spans 13 amino acids. Germline V gives CDR1 LNHDA, CDR2 SQIVND (reference sequence). V shed 4 bases and J shed 2 bases, with 8 bases lying between them. CDR3 sequence: CASSNSQNYGYTF. The CDR3 bases are TGTGCCAGTAGTAACAGTCAGAACTATGGCTACACCTTC.

V and J are TRBV11-1 and TRBJ2-3, with TRBD2 matching 7 bases. This CDR3 comprises 16 residues. The V gene's germline CDR1 is SGHAT and CDR2 FQDESV (reference sequence). V was clipped by 4 bases and J by 4 bases; unmatched bases: 11. The CDR3 bases are TGTGCCAGCAGCTCTAGCGGCGGGAGCGGCCCAGATACGCAGTATTTT. Its translation is CASSSSGGSGPDTQYF.

The rearrangement uses TRBV2 and TRBJ1-2; D is undetermined. There are 16 residues in the CDR3. Trimming cost V 5 bases and J 2 bases, with 18 bases left between them. Germline lookup yields CDR1 SNHLY and CDR2 FYNNEI. The CDR3 loop is CASSIKKREGNYGYTF. The CDR3 DNA reads as TGTGCCAGCAGTATCAAGAAAAGGGAAGGAAACTATGGCTACACCTTC.

The rearrangement links TRBV11-2 to TRBJ2-2, with TRBD2 matching 8 bases. The CDR3 runs 16 residues. The germline V gene has CDR1 SGHAT and CDR2 FQNNGV. Trimming took 2 bases from V and 1 from J; bases not matched to a gene: 3. The CDR3, as DNA: TGTGCCAGCAGCTTACGAGCGGGAGAGAACACCGGGGAGCTGTTTTTT. It yields the protein CASSLRAGENTGELFF. The full variable domain, rest sourced from reference TRBV11-2 and TRBJ2-2, is EAGVAQSPRYKIIEKRQSVAFWCNPISGHATLYWYQQILGQGPKLLIQFQNNGVVDDSQLPKDRFSAERLKGVDSTLKIQPAKLEDSAVYLCASSLRAGENTGELFFGEGSRLTVL.

The chain is built from TRBV5-6 and TRBJ1-5; D unclear. Germline CDR1 reads SGHDT; CDR2 reads YYEEEE. V was pared by 3 bases and J by 2 bases, with 6 bases between. The CDR3 spans 13 residues. CDR3 coding DNA: TGTGCCAGCAGCTACGGGGGCAATCAGCCCCAGCATTTT. It is translated as CASSYGGNQPQHF.

This clone appeared a single time. The genes are TRBV11-2 and TRBJ2-1; 9 bases agree with TRBD2. This CDR3 spans 16 amino acids. Germline V gives CDR1 SGHAT, CDR2 FQNNGV. V lost 2 bases and J lost 6; bases outside the gene matches: 8. CDR3: CASSLRAGGPANEQFF. DNA for the CDR3: TGTGCCAGCAGCTTAAGGGCGGGAGGGCCGGCCAATGAGCAGTTCTTC.

The rearrangement uses TRBV18 and TRBJ1-3, with D possibly matching TRBD1 (6 bases). The CDR3 runs to 13 residues. V lost 4 bases and J lost 4, with 8 bases in between. Germline-derived CDR1 and CDR2 are KGHSH and LQKENI. CDR3 in amino acids: CASSRGQGNTIYF. Written as DNA, the CDR3 is TGTGCCAGCTCACGCGGACAGGGAAACACCATATATTTT.